This note documents a single TCR beta chain sequence. Its antigen is not known. CDR3 length equals 14 residues. Germline V gives CDR1 MNHEY, CDR2 SVGAGI. Trimming left V 0 bases short and J 6 bases short, with 9 bases between. This PCR relied on a set of 60 Vbeta primers and 13 Jbeta primers. TCRdb's copy holds only in-frame clones and misses some; the assay was immunoSEQ multiplex PCR. The repertoire holds 130,000 or so clones, with roughly 60% as singletons. The source of the sample is a study of cytomegalovirus exposure and HLA in healthy donors. Study-level findings and limits: Association with HLA alleles at 0.05 false discovery rate was found for around 17,000 TCR beta sequences in a later analysis. A missense DCLRE1C variant was associated with V- and J-gene trimming of TCR beta chains in a later analysis, and an independent cohort replicated the association. HLA restriction was apparent for most CMV-associated TCR beta chains in a later analysis.

This TCR was sampled from a middle-aged woman in good health and CMV-seronegative. The chain is built from TRBV6-5 and TRBJ2-1, with D maybe TRBD2 (5 bases). Sequencing used PBMCs. The CDR3 sequence: CASSYSPAANEQFF. CDR3 bases: TGTGCCAGCAGTTACTCTCCAGCGGCCAATGAGCAGTTCTTC.